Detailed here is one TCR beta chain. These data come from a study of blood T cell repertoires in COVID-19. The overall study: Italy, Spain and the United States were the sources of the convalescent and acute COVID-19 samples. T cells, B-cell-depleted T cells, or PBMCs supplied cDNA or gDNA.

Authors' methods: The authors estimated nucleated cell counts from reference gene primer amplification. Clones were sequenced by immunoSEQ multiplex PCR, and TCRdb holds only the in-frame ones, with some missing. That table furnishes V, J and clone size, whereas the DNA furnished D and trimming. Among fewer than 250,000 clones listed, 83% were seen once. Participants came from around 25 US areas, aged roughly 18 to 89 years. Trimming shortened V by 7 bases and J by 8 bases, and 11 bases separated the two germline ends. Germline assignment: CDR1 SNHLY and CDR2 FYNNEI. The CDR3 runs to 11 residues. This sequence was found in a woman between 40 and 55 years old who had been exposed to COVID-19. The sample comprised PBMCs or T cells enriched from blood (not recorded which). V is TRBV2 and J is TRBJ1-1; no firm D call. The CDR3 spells CASTVMTEAFF. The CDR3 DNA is TGTGCCAGCACCGTCATGACAGAAGCTTTCTTT.